The 17 T cell receptor beta chains listed next were all sequenced from one sample in a study of blood T cell repertoires in COVID-19. Measured with immunoSEQ multiplex PCR; TCRdb has only the in-frame clones, and not every one. The table has about 240,000 clones, 86% seen once. Specimen: peripheral blood. The origin of the receptors is a man between 60 and 70 years old with acute or convalescent COVID-19.

This clone was recorded once. V usage is TRBV5-5 and J usage is TRBJ1-1; a weak D match, TRBD1 (5 bases). V was cut by 7 bases and J by 0 bases, with 10 bases left in between. This CDR3 spans 13 amino acids. Germline assignment: CDR1 SGHKS and CDR2 YYEKEE (reference sequence). The CDR3: CASLQELNTEAFF. In nucleotides, the CDR3 is TGTGCCAGCCTACAGGAGCTGAACACTGAAGCTTTCTTT.

This clone was seen only once. The chain joins TRBV4-3 to TRBJ2-3, with D perhaps TRBD1 (6 bases). The V end was cut by 4 bases, the J end by 1 base, with 9 bases between. The CDR3 spans 14 residues. Germline loops: CDR1 LGHNA, CDR2 YSLEER. The CDR3 DNA sequence: TGCGCCAGCAGCCTGGGGGCCGGCACAGATACGCAGTATTTT. Protein product: CASSLGAGTDTQYF.

This clone was seen only a few times. The chain has TRBV11-1 and TRBJ2-2; no reliable D call. The germline CDR1 and CDR2 sequences are SGHAT and FQDESV (reference sequence). Deletions cut 5 bases from V and 2 bases from J, with 6 bases between. CDR3 size: 13 residues. The CDR3 sequence is CASSPFNTGELFF. CDR3 sequence (DNA): TGTGCCAGCAGCCCTTTTAACACCGGGGAGCTGTTTTTT. Filled out from reference TRBV11-1 and TRBJ2-2, the complete variable domain reads EAEVAQSPRYKITEKSQAVAFWCDPISGHATLYWYRQILGQGPELLVQFQDESVVDDSQLPKDRFSAERLKGVDSTLKIQPAELGDSAMYLCASSPFNTGELFFGEGSRLTVL.

This clone was detected only once. The chain carries TRBV19 and TRBJ2-5; D is possibly TRBD1 (6 bases). The CDR3 totals 15 residues. CDR1 and CDR2 from the germline V gene are LNHDA and SQIVND (reference sequence). V dropped 6 bases and J dropped 0 bases, with 14 bases sitting between them. In DNA, the CDR3 is TGTGCCAGTAGCCGTAGGACAGAGTACCAAGAGACCCAGTACTTC. It translates to CASSRRTEYQETQYF.

The V call is TRBV7-2, the J call TRBJ2-2; maybe TRBD2 (7 bases). V lost 6 bases and J 2 bases, leaving 16 bases between the germline ends. CDR1 is SGHTA, CDR2 FQGNSA, per germline. The CDR3 contains 16 residues. The CDR3: CASRRGGVENTGELFF. In DNA, the CDR3 is TGTGCCAGCAGGAGGGGGGGCGTAGAAAACACCGGGGAGCTGTTTTTT.

The rearrangement links TRBV11-3 to TRBJ2-3; 10 bases line up with TRBD2. CDR1 is SGHNT, CDR2 YENEEA, per germline. Trimming took 2 bases from V and 2 from J; bases not matched to a gene: 4. The CDR3 is 16 amino acids. CDR3 coding DNA: TGTGCCAGCAGCTTAAAACTAGCGGGGAACACAGATACGCAGTATTTT. It translates to CASSLKLAGNTDTQYF.

The V and J genes are TRBV7-2 and TRBJ1-5; 8 positions match TRBD1. Germline CDR1 SGHTA, CDR2 FQGNSA. Germline trimming cut 4 bases from V and 7 bases from J; bases unmatched to any gene: 6. The CDR3 has 14 amino acids. The CDR3 DNA sequence: TGTGCCAGCAGCTACGGACAGGGATTCCAGCCCCAGCATTTT. Residues: CASSYGQGFQPQHF.

The chain couples TRBV2 to TRBJ1-6; weak D call: TRBD1 (6 bases). The V and J ends lost 0 bases and 5 bases respectively, with 11 bases between them. The germline V gene has CDR1 SNHLY and CDR2 FYNNEI. This CDR3 has 16 amino acids. CDR3 sequence: CASSEARGVDNSPLHF. CDR3 coding DNA: TGTGCCAGCAGTGAAGCCAGGGGAGTTGATAATTCACCCCTCCACTTT. Combining the CDR3 with reference TRBV2 and TRBJ1-6 gives the whole variable domain EPEVTQTPSHQVTQMGQEVILRCVPISNHLYFYWYRQILGQKVEFLVSFYNNEISEKSEIFDDQFSVERPDGSNFTLKIRSTKLEDSAMYFCASSEARGVDNSPLHFGNGTRLTVT.

This clone has just a few counts. The chain uses TRBV5-4 and TRBJ2-7; 13 nucleotides line up with TRBD2. CDR3 length: 17 residues. With 4 bases clipped from V and 5 bases from J, the junction kept 12 bases outside the gene matches. Germline values: CDR1 SGHNT, CDR2 YYREEE (reference sequence). CDR3 sequence reads: CASSPPPAGLAGHEQYF. The CDR3 DNA is TGTGCCAGCAGCCCCCCACCCGCGGGACTAGCGGGACACGAGCAGTACTTC. The whole variable domain, remainder taken from reference TRBV5-4 and TRBJ2-7, is ETGVTQSPTHLIKTRGQQVTLRCSSQSGHNTVSWYQQALGQGPQFIFQYYREEENGRGNFPPRFSGLQFPNYSSELNVNALELDDSALYLCASSPPPAGLAGHEQYFGPGTRLTVT.

V is TRBV7-9 and J is TRBJ2-7; a possible D gene is TRBD2 (6 bases). Germline V lookup: CDR1 SEHNR, CDR2 FQNEAQ (reference sequence). The CDR3 loop spans 15 amino acids. Trimming pared 5 bases from V and 7 bases from J, leaving 21 bases between. The CDR3 DNA sequence: TGTGCCAGCAGCAAAGGGGACTTACCGGGGCGTGAGCAGTACTTC. This sequence encodes CASSKGDLPGREQYF.

The rearrangement links TRBV15 to TRBJ2-7; 7 bases map to TRBD2. Germline lookup yields CDR1 LNHNV and CDR2 YYDKDF (reference sequence). The length of the CDR3 is 15 residues. The V segment lost 3 bases and the J segment 0 bases; nucleotides outside the gene matches: 5. Here the CDR3 reads CATSRRGSSSYEQYF. DNA of the CDR3: TGTGCCACCAGCAGGCGGGGGTCGAGCTCCTACGAGCAGTACTTC.

J is TRBJ1-1 and V is TRBV2; tentative D call: TRBD1 (5 bases). CDR3 size: 18 residues. The V end was cut by 2 bases, the J end by 1 base, with 20 bases between. Germline V gene sequence: CDR1 SNHLY, CDR2 FYNNEI. The CDR3 loop reads CASSESGTRVQRNTEAFF. CDR3 DNA: TGTGCCAGCAGTGAATCCGGGACTCGGGTCCAAAGGAACACTGAAGCTTTCTTT. The full variable domain, in which reference TRBV2 and TRBJ1-1 provide the parts outside the CDR3, is EPEVTQTPSHQVTQMGQEVILRCVPISNHLYFYWYRQILGQKVEFLVSFYNNEISEKSEIFDDQFSVERPDGSNFTLKIRSTKLEDSAMYFCASSESGTRVQRNTEAFFGQGTRLTVV.

This chain connects TRBV28 to TRBJ1-3; D is possibly TRBD1 (5 bases). The CDR3 runs 15 residues. Trimming left V 1 base short and J 4 bases short, with 11 bases between. Germline V lookup: CDR1 MDHEN, CDR2 SYDVKM. CDR3 protein: CASSLFAGMGNTIYF. In DNA form, the CDR3 reads TGTGCCAGCAGTTTATTTGCAGGGATGGGAAACACCATATATTTT.

This chain uses TRBV11-2 with TRBJ1-2; 9 nucleotides match TRBD1. The CDR3 length is 13 residues. Germline V gene lookup returns CDR1 SGHAT and CDR2 FQNNGV. V trimming: 5 bases; J trimming: 7 bases; junction bases outside the gene matches: 5. CDR3 protein: CASSENRGPGYTF. CDR3 sequence (DNA): TGTGCCAGCAGCGAAAACAGGGGGCCTGGCTACACCTTC.

The rearrangement links TRBV4-2 to TRBJ1-1; 11 bases are a match to TRBD1. This CDR3 region has 17 residues. The V segment lost 4 bases and the J segment 3 bases; nucleotides outside the gene matches: 10. Looked up from germline, CDR1 is LGHNA and CDR2 is YNFKEQ. The CDR3 reads CASSPPEGQGDYTEAFF. DNA for the CDR3: TGTGCCAGCAGCCCCCCTGAGGGACAGGGGGACTACACTGAAGCTTTCTTT.

V usage is TRBV15 and J usage is TRBJ1-3; D not certain. There are 14 residues in the CDR3. Deletions cut 2 bases from V and 0 bases from J, with 5 bases between. In germline, CDR1 is LNHNV, CDR2 YYDKDF (reference sequence). CDR3 loop: CATSRYTSGNTIYF. The CDR3 bases are TGTGCCACCAGCAGATACACCTCTGGAAACACCATATATTTT.

V and J are TRBV30 and TRBJ1-6; no clear D. This CDR3 region has 13 residues. V was cut by 5 bases and J by 7 bases, with 12 bases left in between. Germline CDR1 reads GTSNPN; CDR2 reads SVGIG (reference sequence). The CDR3 here is CAWGEDGNSPLHF. The CDR3 DNA reads as TGTGCCTGGGGGGAGGACGGGAATTCACCCCTCCACTTT.